The 32 T cell receptor beta chains below all came from one sample that was sequenced in a study of T cell repertoires in cytomegalovirus infection. Each CDR3 protein is one row after TCRdb ran MiXCR on the reads. Of under 500,000 distinct CDR3 sequences in the sample, approximately 42% are singletons; the top ten hold around 45%. Antigens of these TCRs are unknown. Sequencing used cultured PBMCs, obtained from culture after CMV antigen stimulation. The source of these receptors is a human donor in good health (CMV status not recorded). Some clones in this sample may be carry-over from other donors' samples.

The chain recombines TRBV12-3 or TRBV12-4 with TRBJ2-3; 8 bases are a match to TRBD1. The length of the CDR3 is 15 residues. V shed 6 bases and J 2 bases; nucleotides not matched to a gene: 7. CDR3 amino acids: CASSRQGSYTDTQYF. CDR3 bases: TGTGCCAGCAGCCGACAGGGGTCCTACACAGATACGCAGTATTTT.

This clonotype was seen only a few times. Mismatch with germline at one junction end may stem from a read error. The CDR3 loop reads CAWSVLQVGF. CDR3 DNA: TGTGCCTGGAGTGTACTGCAGGTGGGCTTT. The chain recombines TRBV30 with TRBJ1-1; D uncertain. The CDR3 extends over 10 amino acids. The germline gives CDR1 GTSNPN, CDR2 SVGIG (reference sequence).

This clonotype was counted a few times. The chain combines TRBV4-2 with TRBJ1-5; D might be TRBD1 (5 bases). The CDR3 spans 16 residues. CDR1 and CDR2 from the germline V gene are LGHNA and YNFKEQ. With 0 bases removed from V and 11 bases from J, the gap between germline ends came to 20 bases. This chain's CDR3 is CASSQEGRWSGGTQHF. The CDR3 nucleotides read TGTGCCAGCAGCCAAGAGGGTCGATGGAGCGGGGGGACCCAGCATTTT.

There are a few counts of this clonotype. J is TRBJ2-7 and V is TRBV7-2; TRBD1 matches at 7 bases. Looked up from germline, CDR1 is SGHTA and CDR2 is FQGNSA. The CDR3 loop spans 16 amino acids. V lost 5 bases and J lost 3; bases outside the gene matches: 13. This CDR3 reads CASSLDRDEAFYEQYF. The CDR3 bases are TGTGCCAGCAGCCTAGACAGGGATGAGGCCTTCTACGAGCAGTACTTC.

The chain has TRBV7-2 and TRBJ2-2, with 7 bases matching TRBD2. The CDR3 is made up of 17 amino acids. V lost 1 base to trimming and J lost 1 base; unmatched junction nucleotides: 6. Germline loops: CDR1 SGHTA, CDR2 FQGNSA. This CDR3 is CASSLGPKRGNTGELFF. CDR3 DNA: TGTGCCAGCAGCTTAGGACCCAAGCGGGGGAACACCGGGGAGCTGTTTTTT. The full variable domain, with the rest looked up from reference TRBV7-2 and TRBJ2-2, is GAGVSQSPSNKVTEKGKDVELRCDPISGHTALYWYRQSLGQGLEFLIYFQGNSAPDKSGLPSDRFSAERTGGSVSTLTIQRTQQEDSAVYLCASSLGPKRGNTGELFFGEGSRLTVL.

The chain recombines TRBV12-3 or TRBV12-4 with TRBJ2-7; TRBD2 is a possible D gene (5 bases). Trimming stripped 3 bases from V and 7 bases from J, with 16 bases between. This CDR3 is built from 14 residues. The CDR3 here is CASSFGRVGAEQYF. For the CDR3, the DNA is TGTGCCAGCAGTTTTGGGCGGGTGGGAGCGGAGCAGTACTTC.

V gene TRBV11-2 combines with J gene TRBJ1-2; 9 bases are a match to TRBD1. The germline V gene has CDR1 SGHAT and CDR2 FQNNGV. With 4 bases clipped from V and 7 bases from J, the junction kept 10 bases outside the gene matches. The CDR3 consists of 15 residues. The CDR3 DNA reads TGTGCCAGCAGCTCTAACAGGGGGCGAGTCCCTGGCTACACCTTC. Protein product: CASSSNRGRVPGYTF.

The table lists this clonotype with a count of one. This chain joins TRBV4-2 and TRBJ2-1; D remains ambiguous. Trimming took 0 bases from V and 4 from J, leaving 13 bases between them. CDR1 is LGHNA, CDR2 YNFKEQ, per germline. The CDR3 has 16 residues. CDR3: CASSQEGRGTYNEQFF. Here the CDR3 DNA reads TGTGCCAGCAGCCAAGAAGGCAGAGGAACTTACAATGAGCAGTTCTTC.

This clonotype was counted a few times. The CDR3 spells CASSIPGPQPQHF. The CDR3 DNA is TGTGCCAGTAGTATACCCGGACCCCAGCCCCAGCATTTT. The J gene is TRBJ1-5, the V gene TRBV19, with unresolved D. The CDR3 is made up of 13 amino acids. From germline, CDR1 is LNHDA and CDR2 SQIVND (reference sequence). The V gene lost 2 bases and the J gene lost 7 bases, with 9 bases spanning the gap.

The CDR3 coding sequence is TGCGCCAGCAGCCGTCTCTTAGGGGCAGGACGACAGAGAGGGGCCAACGTCCTGACTTTC. This gives the protein CASSRLLGAGRQRGANVLTF. The rearrangement uses TRBV4-1 and TRBJ2-6, with D possibly TRBD1 on 5 matching bases. This CDR3 spans 20 amino acids. Germline V gives CDR1 MGHRA, CDR2 YSYEKL. V lost 4 bases and J lost 4, with 26 bases in between.

On this clonotype itself: Being one base from a much bigger clone, this may be a read error. The chain has TRBV10-3 and TRBJ1-1; D might be TRBD1 (5 bases). Germline lookup yields CDR1 ENHRY and CDR2 SYGVKD. The CDR3 consists of 17 residues. The germline V and J ends were trimmed by 4 bases and 5 bases, with 23 bases remaining between them. The CDR3 bases are TGTGCCATCAGTGCTTTAGGACTGGGGAGGGGTGGGACTGAAGCTTTCTTT. Translating gives CAISALGLGRGGTEAFF.

DNA of the CDR3: TGTGCCAGCAGTTACGGGAGTGGTGAGCAGTTCTTC. It codes for CASSYGSGEQFF. This chain joins TRBV6-5 and TRBJ2-1, with a weak D call TRBD2 (5 bases). V was shortened by 2 bases and J by 9 bases, with 8 bases between the two germline ends. From germline, CDR1 is MNHEY and CDR2 SVGAGI. The CDR3 is 12 amino acids.

This clonotype was seen repeatedly, ten times or more. The rearrangement uses TRBV7-2 and TRBJ1-1; D is unresolved. V lost 1 base to trimming and J lost 5 bases, with 8 bases between them. This CDR3 has 13 amino acids. Germline V gene lookup returns CDR1 SGHTA and CDR2 FQGNSA. The CDR3, as DNA: TGTGCCAGCAGCTTAGAGCGGGGAACTGAAGCTTTCTTT. It specifies CASSLERGTEAFF.

Only a few counts were recorded for this clonotype. The chain couples TRBV6-6 to TRBJ2-7; 10 nucleotides agree with TRBD2. The CDR3 is made up of 18 amino acids. The germline V gene encodes CDR1 MNHNY and CDR2 SVGAGI (reference sequence). V was pared by 6 bases and J by 4 bases, with 18 bases of the junction left unmatched. The CDR3 DNA sequence: TGTGCCAGCAGCTTTAGGACTAGCGGTTTCCAGGGCCCTTACGAGCAGTACTTC. As protein: CASSFRTSGFQGPYEQYF.

This clonotype was seen a few times. V gene TRBV7-2 combines with J gene TRBJ2-4; the match to TRBD1 covers 10 bases. The trim removed 2 bases at V and 2 bases at J, leaving 3 bases unmatched. Per the germline V gene, CDR1 is SGHTA and CDR2 is FQGNSA. The CDR3 runs to 16 residues. CDR3 residues: CASSLRQGASKNIQYF. CDR3 coding DNA: TGTGCCAGCAGCTTACGACAGGGGGCCTCCAAAAACATTCAGTACTTC.

This rearrangement joins TRBV12-3 or TRBV12-4 to TRBJ2-7; 10 bases align to TRBD1. This CDR3 contains 15 residues. Trimming removed 6 bases from V and 1 base from J; junction bases left unmatched: 6. CDR3 sequence: CASSRDRGVSYEQYF. The DNA for the CDR3 is TGTGCCAGCAGCCGGGACAGGGGTGTTTCCTACGAGCAGTACTTC.

At least ten counts were recorded for this clonotype. The V and J genes are TRBV7-2 and TRBJ2-3, with TRBD2 matching over 11 bases. Germline loops: CDR1 SGHTA, CDR2 FQGNSA. The ends lost 1 base at V and 5 bases at J; junction bases unmatched: 8. The CDR3 is 17 residues long. CDR3 in amino acids: CASSLDSGGAYQDTQYF. The DNA of the CDR3 is TGTGCCAGCAGCTTAGATAGCGGGGGGGCCTATCAAGATACGCAGTATTTT.

The V and J genes are TRBV6-6 and TRBJ1-6, with a possible D match to TRBD1 (6 bases). The CDR3 is made up of 16 amino acids. V gave up 2 bases and J gave up 13 bases, with 21 bases separating them. Germline CDR1 reads MNHNY; CDR2 reads SVGAGI (reference sequence). CDR3 sequence reads: CASSYSPPTGIAPLHF. The DNA of the CDR3 is TGTGCCAGCAGTTACAGCCCACCGACAGGAATCGCGCCCCTCCACTTT.

This clonotype has more than one count but fewer than ten. The gene calls are TRBV19 and TRBJ1-5; unclear D gene. V was trimmed by 1 base and J by 6 bases, leaving 10 bases between them. CDR1 LNHDA and CDR2 SQIVND come from the germline V gene (reference sequence). The CDR3 is 14 amino acids. The CDR3 region is CASSIVRASQPQHF. In DNA form, the CDR3 reads TGTGCCAGTAGTATAGTAAGGGCTAGTCAGCCCCAGCATTTT.

This clonotype was observed a few times. The chain joins TRBV7-2 to TRBJ1-1, with D possibly TRBD1 on 5 matching bases. Trimming shortened V by 6 bases and J by 5 bases, and 16 bases separated the two germline ends. CDR1 and CDR2 from the germline V gene are SGHTA and FQGNSA. This CDR3 is 14 amino acids long. As DNA, the CDR3 is TGTGCCAGCAGTTTTTCGGGGGGGGGGACTGAAGCTTTCTTT. This encodes CASSFSGGGTEAFF.

This chain uses TRBV12-3 or TRBV12-4 with TRBJ2-1; 13 positions match TRBD2. With 4 bases clipped from V and 5 bases from J, the junction kept 5 bases outside the gene matches. The CDR3 has 16 amino acids. In nucleotides, the CDR3 is TGTGCCAGCAGTTCTTACGGGACTAGCGGGGACAATGAGCAGTTCTTC. Translated, it gives CASSSYGTSGDNEQFF.

This chain links TRBV7-4 with TRBJ1-3; D is possibly TRBD1 (5 bases). The germline V gene has CDR1 SGHVT and CDR2 SQSDAQ. The CDR3 is made up of 18 amino acids. Trimming stripped 6 bases from V and 0 bases from J, with 21 bases between. CDR3 residues: CASRRGTGLISSGNTIYF. CDR3 sequence (DNA): TGTGCCAGCAGGCGGGGAACGGGACTCATAAGCTCTGGAAACACCATATATTTT. Based on the CDR3 plus reference TRBV7-4 and TRBJ1-3, the full variable domain is GAGVSQSPRYKVAKRGRDVALRCDSISGHVTLYWYRQTLGQGSEVLTYSQSDAQRDKSGRPSGRFSAERPERSVSTLKIQRTEQGDSAVYLCASRRGTGLISSGNTIYFGEGSWLTVV.

This clonotype was recorded a few times. This chain uses TRBV7-2 with TRBJ2-7; tentatively, D is TRBD1 or TRBD2 (5 bases each). CDR1 is SGHTA and CDR2 is FQGNSA in the germline V gene. CDR3 size: 14 residues. V was cut by 4 bases and J by 2 bases, with 12 bases left in between. CDR3 sequence: CASSSGPTPYEQYF. CDR3 DNA sequence: TGTGCCAGCAGCTCGGGACCGACTCCCTACGAGCAGTACTTC.

This clonotype came up a few times. The rearrangement uses TRBV6-1 and TRBJ1-1, with D uncertain. Trimming removed 6 bases at V and 0 bases at J, with 8 bases between. CDR1 and CDR2 from the germline V gene are MNHNS and SASEGT. CDR3 length: 13 residues. The CDR3 DNA follows: TGTGCCAGCAGGAAAACAGTGAACACTGAAGCTTTCTTT. Translating it yields CASRKTVNTEAFF.

This clonotype was counted a few times. The chain combines TRBV6-6 with TRBJ1-2, with a possible D match to TRBD1 (5 bases). Germline V CDR1 and CDR2: MNHNY, SVGAGI (reference sequence). V lost 6 bases to trimming and J lost 2 bases, with 10 bases between them. CDR3 length: 13 residues. CDR3 bases: TGTGCCAGCAGAATCCGGGACAACTATGGCTACACCTTC. Protein sequence: CASRIRDNYGYTF.

CDR3 DNA sequence: TGTGCCAGCAGCTTAAGGTCGCAAGGACTAGCGGGGGGCGCCCAAGAGACCCAGTACTTC. The encoded protein is CASSLRSQGLAGGAQETQYF. The V call is TRBV7-2, the J call TRBJ2-5; 14 bases agree with TRBD2. After removal of 2 bases from V and 1 base from J, the junction contained 12 bases not matched to a gene. The CDR3 spans 20 residues. Germline V CDR1 and CDR2: SGHTA, FQGNSA.

The chain employs TRBV19 and TRBJ2-5; a possible D gene is TRBD1 (6 bases). Germline assignment: CDR1 LNHDA and CDR2 SQIVND (reference sequence). The CDR3 contains 14 residues. Between the trimmed V and J ends, which lost 4 bases and 1 base, there was a span of 10 bases. DNA for the CDR3: TGTGCCAGTAGTAGTGAGGGGGTCCAAGAGACCCAGTACTTC. It codes for CASSSEGVQETQYF.

This clonotype was counted ten times or more. This chain connects TRBV7-2 to TRBJ2-1; the D gene could be TRBD1 or TRBD2 (6 bases each). Germline V gene data show CDR1 as SGHTA and CDR2 as FQGNSA. This CDR3 region has 15 residues. V gave up 10 bases and J gave up 0 bases, with 16 bases separating them. The CDR3 sequence is CATTVGGGSYNEQFF. The CDR3 nucleotides read TGTGCCACCACTGTAGGGGGAGGCTCCTACAATGAGCAGTTCTTC.

This chain joins TRBV7-8 and TRBJ2-2; 14 bases agree with TRBD2. Trimming at V came to 8 bases and at J to 3 bases, leaving 5 bases not matched to a gene. The germline V gene encodes CDR1 SGHVS and CDR2 FQNEAQ. This CDR3 contains 16 residues. This chain's CDR3 is CASGAGLAGDTGELFF. CDR3 bases: TGTGCCAGCGGGGCGGGACTAGCGGGAGACACCGGGGAGCTGTTTTTT. The full variable domain, completed using reference TRBV7-8 and TRBJ2-2, is GAGVSQSPRYKVAKRGQDVALRCDPISGHVSLFWYQQALGQGPEFLTYFQNEAQLDKSGLPSDRFFAERPEGSVSTLKIQRTQQEDSAVYLCASGAGLAGDTGELFFGEGSRLTVL.

The V and J genes are TRBV5-4 and TRBJ2-1, with 16 bases matching TRBD2. Trimming at V came to 3 bases and at J to 6 bases, leaving 6 bases not matched to a gene. The CDR3 extends over 17 amino acids. Germline assignment: CDR1 SGHNT and CDR2 YYREEE (reference sequence). CDR3 amino acids: CASSSGTSGRVGNEQFF. CDR3 sequence (DNA): TGTGCCAGCAGCTCCGGGACTAGCGGGAGGGTAGGCAATGAGCAGTTCTTC.

The rearrangement uses TRBV6-1 and TRBJ1-5; 12 bases agree with TRBD1. The V and J ends lost 6 bases and 6 bases, in that order; junction bases with no gene match: 6. Germline V lookup: CDR1 MNHNS, CDR2 SASEGT. This CDR3 contains 15 residues. The CDR3 sequence: CASRSGTGGSQPQHF. DNA of the CDR3: TGTGCCAGCAGATCGGGGACAGGGGGCAGTCAGCCCCAGCATTTT.

The rearrangement joins TRBV19 to TRBJ2-3, with D possibly matching TRBD2 (6 bases). The CDR3 contains 13 residues. Germline V gives CDR1 LNHDA, CDR2 SQIVND (reference sequence). The ends were cut back, 5 bases at V and 8 bases at J, with 14 bases in the middle. The CDR3 DNA sequence: TGTGCCAGTAGTTGGGGGGATGGGGGTACGCAGTATTTT. Translation gives CASSWGDGGTQYF.